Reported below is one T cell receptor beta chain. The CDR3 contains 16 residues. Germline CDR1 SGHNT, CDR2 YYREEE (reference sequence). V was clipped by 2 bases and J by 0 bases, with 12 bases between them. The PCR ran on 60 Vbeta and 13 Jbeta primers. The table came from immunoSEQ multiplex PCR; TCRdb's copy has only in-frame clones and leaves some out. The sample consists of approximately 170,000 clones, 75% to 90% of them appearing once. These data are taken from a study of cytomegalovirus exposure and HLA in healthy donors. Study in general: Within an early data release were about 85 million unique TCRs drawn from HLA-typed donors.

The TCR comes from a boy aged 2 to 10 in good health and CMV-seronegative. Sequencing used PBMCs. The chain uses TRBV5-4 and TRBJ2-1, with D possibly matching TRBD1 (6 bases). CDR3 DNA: TGTGCCAGCAGCTTTGGGGGCCTCAGCTCCTACAATGAGCAGTTCTTC. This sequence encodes CASSFGGLSSYNEQFF.